These T cell receptor beta chains were read from a single sample in a study of CD8 T cells in Susac syndrome. TCRdb ran MiXCR on the immunoSEQ multiplex PCR reads and lists one entry per CDR3 protein. The repertoire includes around 270,000 distinct CDR3 sequences, almost 85% of them detected once, and roughly 0.21% sits in the top ten. Sequenced sample: CD8+ T cells from PBMCs. The receptors were gathered from a human donor with multiple sclerosis. CDR3s include the opening cysteine and the closing phenylalanine or tryptophan. A D gene is named only where the DNA matches it firmly. The size field is filled for only some rows; it gives once, few, many or a size class.

d_gene,abundance,len,j_gene,v_gene,CDR3aa,CDR3nt
.,.,18,TRBJ2-4,TRBV6-2/TRBV6-3,CASSYSTANPIAKNIQYF,TGTGCCAGCAGTTACTCTACGGCCAATCCCATAGCCAAAAACATTCAGTACTTC
.,.,15,TRBJ2-7,TRBV3-1,CASSQERGPSYEQYF,TGTGCCAGCAGCCAAGAAAGGGGACCCTCCTACGAGCAGTACTTC
.,.,19,TRBJ1-1,TRBV28,CASSFCRSLEVWMNTEAFF,TGTGCCAGCAGTTTTTGTCGCTCCCTCGAGGTTTGGATGAACACTGAAGCTTTCTTT
.,.,15,TRBJ2-5,TRBV15,CATSRGDSTQETQYF,TGTGCCACCAGCAGAGGTGACAGTACCCAAGAGACCCAGTACTTC
.,.,13,TRBJ2-2,TRBV19,CASILSPPGELFF,TGTGCCAGTATATTGAGCCCGCCCGGGGAGCTGTTTTTT
.,.,14,TRBJ2-1,TRBV20-1,CSAGSGREYNEQFF,TGCAGTGCTGGTTCGGGACGGGAGTACAATGAGCAGTTCTTC
.,.,14,TRBJ2-2,TRBV7-9,CASRAESNTGELFF,TGTGCCAGCAGGGCGGAGTCGAACACCGGGGAGCTGTTTTTT
.,.,15,TRBJ2-7,TRBV3-1,CASSQDKGVSYEQYF,TGTGCCAGCAGCCAAGATAAAGGTGTTTCCTACGAGCAGTACTTC
TRBD2,few,14,TRBJ2-1,TRBV27,CASSFGGRGNEQFF,TGTGCCAGCAGTTTTGGCGGGAGGGGAAATGAGCAGTTCTTC
.,.,14,TRBJ2-1,TRBV27,CAIGRGGSYNEQFF,TGTGCCATCGGAAGGGGGGGCTCCTACAATGAGCAGTTCTTC
.,.,12,TRBJ1-6,TRBV9,CASSPGDSPLHF,TGTGCCAGCAGCCCCGGGGATTCACCCCTCCACTTT
TRBD1,.,15,TRBJ2-7,TRBV30,CAWSVLDRASYEQYF,TGTGCCTGGAGTGTACTCGACAGGGCCTCCTACGAGCAGTACTTC
.,.,17,TRBJ1-3,TRBV4-3,CASSQDLASPSGNTIYF,TGCGCCAGCAGCCAAGATCTAGCGTCCCCCTCTGGAAACACCATATATTTT
.,.,13,TRBJ1-1,TRBV9,CASSVVGDTEAFF,TGTGCCAGCAGCGTAGTAGGGGACACTGAAGCTTTCTTT
TRBD1,.,17,TRBJ2-2,TRBV27,CASSLSTGQGVHGELFF,TGTGCCAGCAGTTTATCGACCGGACAGGGAGTTCACGGGGAGCTGTTTTTT
.,.,13,TRBJ2-7,TRBV11-2,CASSWGLNYEQYF,TGTGCCAGCAGCTGGGGACTGAACTACGAGCAGTACTTC
TRBD2,.,15,TRBJ2-7,TRBV20-1,CSARPLAGGWYEQYF,TGCAGTGCTAGACCCCTGGCGGGAGGGTGGTACGAGCAGTACTTC
TRBD1,.,13,TRBJ1-2,TRBV29-1,CSVDPGTGYGYTF,TGCAGCGTGGACCCCGGGACAGGCTATGGCTACACCTTC
.,.,13,TRBJ1-2,TRBV20-1,CSARTVGVRGYTF,TGCAGTGCTAGGACTGTAGGGGTGCGGGGCTACACCTTT
.,.,16,TRBJ2-1,TRBV7-4,CASSLAAADPRYEQFF,TGTGCCAGCAGCTTAGCCGCAGCGGACCCCCGCTATGAGCAGTTCTTC
.,.,13,TRBJ1-5,TRBV28,CASTLSDNQPQHF,TGTGCCAGCACCTTATCCGATAATCAGCCCCAGCATTTT
.,few,13,TRBJ1-5,TRBV20-1,CSARGFSNQPQHF,TGCAGTGCCCGAGGCTTTAGCAATCAGCCCCAGCATTTT
TRBD1,.,13,TRBJ1-1,TRBV6-2/TRBV6-3,CASTPDRDTEAFF,TGTGCCAGCACCCCCGACAGGGACACTGAAGCTTTCTTT
.,.,14,TRBJ1-2,TRBV6-2/TRBV6-3,CASSYVSGARGYTF,TGTGCCAGCAGTTACGTCTCGGGGGCGCGGGGCTACACCTTC
TRBD2,.,15,TRBJ2-3,TRBV3-1,CASSGGAGFTDTQYF,TGTGCCAGCAGCGGAGGAGCGGGATTCACAGATACGCAGTATTTT
.,.,15,TRBJ2-7,TRBV7-9,CASSSAGRRSYEQYF,TGTGCCAGCAGCTCCGCGGGACGGAGAAGCTACGAGCAGTACTTC
TRBD1,.,18,TRBJ2-7,TRBV28,CASSCQTPGTELTYEQYF,TGTGCCAGCAGTTGCCAAACCCCCGGGACAGAGTTAACCTACGAGCAGTACTTC
TRBD1,.,15,TRBJ1-2,TRBV19,CASSVTGTEDYGYTF,TGTGCCAGTAGTGTAACCGGGACAGAGGACTATGGCTACACCTTC
.,.,16,TRBJ2-5,TRBV29-1,CSVDRGPFYGEETQYF,TGCAGCGTTGACAGAGGGCCCTTTTATGGTGAAGAGACCCAGTACTTC
.,once,15,TRBJ2-7,TRBV9,CASSVGVSGSYEQYF,TGTGCCAGCAGCGTCGGGGTGAGTGGCTCCTACGAGCAGTACTTC
.,.,13,TRBJ2-1,TRBV20-1,CSARSADYNEQFF,TGCAGTGCTAGAAGTGCGGACTACAATGAGCAGTTCTTC
.,.,15,TRBJ2-5,TRBV6-5,CASSYDAGFLETQYF,TGTGCCAGCAGTTACGATGCAGGGTTTTTGGAGACCCAGTACTTC
TRBD2,.,16,TRBJ2-1,TRBV5-6,CASSLGASGRDNEQFF,TGTGCCAGCAGCTTGGGAGCTAGCGGGAGGGACAATGAGCAGTTCTTC
TRBD2,.,16,TRBJ2-1,TRBV20-1,CSASSYLAALDNEQFF,TGCAGTGCTAGTAGCTACCTAGCGGCCTTGGACAATGAGCAGTTCTTC
.,once,15,TRBJ1-2,TRBV7-2,CASSFFAYSNYGYTF,TGTGCCAGCAGCTTTTTTGCTTACTCTAACTATGGCTACACCTTC
.,once,17,TRBJ1-5,TRBV30,CAWSGSGPHSIYQPQHF,TGTGCCTGGAGTGGCTCGGGACCTCATAGTATATATCAGCCCCAGCATTTT
.,.,16,TRBJ2-1,TRBV18,CASSPPPREMQNEQFF,TGTGCCAGCTCACCACCTCCAAGAGAGATGCAAAATGAGCAGTTCTTC
.,.,17,TRBJ2-6,TRBV27,CASSFLDGSSGANVLTF,TGTGCCAGCAGTTTCTTGGACGGAAGCTCTGGGGCCAACGTCCTGACTTTC
.,.,15,TRBJ2-7,TRBV29-1,CSVVSGQTYSYEQYF,TGCAGCGTCGTTTCCGGACAGACTTACTCCTACGAGCAGTACTTC
.,.,15,TRBJ1-5,TRBV3-1,CASSPAQGWNQPQHF,TGTGCCAGCAGCCCGGCCCAGGGCTGGAATCAGCCCCAGCATTTT
.,.,8,TRBJ2-7,TRBV24-1,CATSHQYF,TGTGCCACCAGCCACCAGTACTTC
TRBD2,few,16,TRBJ2-5,TRBV7-2,CASSLPATSGGETQYF,TGTGCCAGCAGCTTACCGGCGACTAGCGGAGGGGAGACCCAGTACTTC
.,once,15,TRBJ2-7,TRBV7-2,CASSPTGLISYEQYF,TGTGCCAGCAGCCCTACAGGGTTAATCTCCTACGAGCAGTACTTC
.,.,16,TRBJ1-5,TRBV5-8,CASSFLRGGGNQPQHF,TGTGCCAGCAGCTTCTTAAGGGGAGGTGGCAATCAGCCCCAGCATTTT
.,.,14,TRBJ2-1,TRBV4-3,CASSQDGSSNEQFF,TGCGCCAGCAGCCAAGATGGGAGCTCCAATGAGCAGTTCTTC